Sequencing of this T cell receptor beta chain was carried out in a study of cytomegalovirus exposure and HLA in healthy donors. Notes on the study in general: A few CMV-associated chains were confirmed in vitro to be specific for CMV antigens.

Donors sampled were nominally healthy, though unrecorded immune exposures were likely. Amplification used 60 Vbeta primers and 13 Jbeta primers. The table came from immunoSEQ multiplex PCR; TCRdb's copy has only in-frame clones and leaves some out. The sample consists of roughly 100,000 clones, roughly 80% of them appearing once. Turning to this clone: Its antigen is not known.

The CDR3 runs to 15 residues. The trim removed 7 bases at V and 0 bases at J, leaving 7 bases unmatched. CDR1 is SGHNT, CDR2 YYREEE, per germline (reference sequence). The sequenced sample consisted of PBMCs. This TCR came from a middle-aged man in good health and CMV-seronegative. V and J are TRBV5-4 and TRBJ2-1; TRBD2 matches 7 bases. The CDR3 region has the DNA TGTGCCAGCGGCCTTGGGGGGGGCTCCTACAATGAGCAGTTCTTC. This gives the protein CASGLGGGSYNEQFF. The full variable domain, with the rest looked up from reference TRBV5-4 and TRBJ2-1, is ETGVTQSPTHLIKTRGQQVTLRCSSQSGHNTVSWYQQALGQGPQFIFQYYREEENGRGNFPPRFSGLQFPNYSSELNVNALELDDSALYLCASGLGGGSYNEQFFGPGTRLTVL.